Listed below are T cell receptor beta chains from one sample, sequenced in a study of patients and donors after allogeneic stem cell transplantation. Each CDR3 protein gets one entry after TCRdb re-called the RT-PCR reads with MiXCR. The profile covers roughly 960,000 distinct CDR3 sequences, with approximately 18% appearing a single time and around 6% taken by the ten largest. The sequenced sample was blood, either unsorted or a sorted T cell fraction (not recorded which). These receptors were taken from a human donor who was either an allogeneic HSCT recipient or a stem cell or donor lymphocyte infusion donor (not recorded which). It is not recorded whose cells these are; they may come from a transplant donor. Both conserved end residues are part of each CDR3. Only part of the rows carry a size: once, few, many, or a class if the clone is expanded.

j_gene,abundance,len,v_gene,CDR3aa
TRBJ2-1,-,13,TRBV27,CASSPYSYNEQFF
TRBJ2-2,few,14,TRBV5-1,CASSMDSYTGELFF
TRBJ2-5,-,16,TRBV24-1,CATSEEGRDSQETQYF
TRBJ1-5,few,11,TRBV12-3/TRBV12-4,CASREDQPQHF
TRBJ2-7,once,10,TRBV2,CASSSGKQYF
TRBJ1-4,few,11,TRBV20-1,CSASYNEKLFF
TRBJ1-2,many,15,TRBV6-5,CASSYSSQGPYGYTF
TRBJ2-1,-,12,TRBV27,CASTRTSDEQFF
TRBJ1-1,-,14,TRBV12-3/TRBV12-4,CASSDRVGDTEAFF
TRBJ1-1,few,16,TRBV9,CASSVGTGGLNTEAFF
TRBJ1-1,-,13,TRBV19,CATGDMGDTEAFF
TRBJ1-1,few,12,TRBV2,CALSGMNTEAFF
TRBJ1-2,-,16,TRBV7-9,CASRPRVEDLNYGYTF
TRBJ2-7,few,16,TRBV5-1,CASSLGTGALAYEQYF
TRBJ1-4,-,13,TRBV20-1,CSARYPAGEKLFF
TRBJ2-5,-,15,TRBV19,CASTPTGRSQETQYF
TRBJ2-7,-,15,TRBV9,CASSVGGQDLYEQYF
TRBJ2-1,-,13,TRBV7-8,CASSLTSGSFPFF
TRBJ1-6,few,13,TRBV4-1,CASSQRQGTPLHF
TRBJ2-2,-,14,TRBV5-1,CASSLIRDTGELFF
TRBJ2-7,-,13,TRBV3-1,CASSQVQAGEQYF
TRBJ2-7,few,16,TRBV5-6,CASSLASGGRTYEQYF
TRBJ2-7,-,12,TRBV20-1,CSGSDGLLEQYF
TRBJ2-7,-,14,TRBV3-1,CASSLKVGPSEQYF
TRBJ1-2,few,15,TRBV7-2,CASSSYTGGADGYTF
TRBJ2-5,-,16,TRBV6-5,CASSFVAKKGQETQYF
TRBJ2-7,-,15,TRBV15,CATSREQGTPYEQYF
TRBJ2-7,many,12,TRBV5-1,CASSIPGREQYF
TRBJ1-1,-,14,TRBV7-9,CASSLKESLNEAFF
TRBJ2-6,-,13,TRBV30,CAGDSSGANVLTF
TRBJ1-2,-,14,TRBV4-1,CASRTQGTGDGYTF
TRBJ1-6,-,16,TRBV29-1,CSVRRTRTGTSSPLHF
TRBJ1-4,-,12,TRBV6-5,CASTQSNEKLFF
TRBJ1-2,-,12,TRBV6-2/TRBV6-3,CASRIGLKGYTF
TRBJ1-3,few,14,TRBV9,CASSVATSGNTIYF
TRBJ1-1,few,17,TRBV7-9,CASSLDGPGYMNTEAFF
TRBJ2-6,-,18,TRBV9,CASSVALAERSGANVLTF
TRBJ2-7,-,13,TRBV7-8,CASSFRGGHEQYF
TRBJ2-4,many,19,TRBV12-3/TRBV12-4,CASSPWTSGGYLAKNIQYF
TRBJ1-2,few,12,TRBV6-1,CASSEGMFGYTF
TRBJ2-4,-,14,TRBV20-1,CSAGTSGAGVIQYF
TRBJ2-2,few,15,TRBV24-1,CATSGVFANTGELFF
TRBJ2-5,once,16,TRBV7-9,CASSLQIGRLQETQYF
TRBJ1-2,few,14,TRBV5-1,CASSSTGTGVGYTF
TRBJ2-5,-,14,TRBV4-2,CASSQESRAETQYF